This T cell receptor (beta chain) was retrieved from a study of blood T cell repertoires in COVID-19. The overall study: The analysed material was cDNA or gDNA that came from T cells, B-cell-depleted T cells, or PBMCs.

TCRdb's table, derived via immunoSEQ multiplex PCR, lists solely in-frame clones and lacks some. The sample includes 100,000 to 150,000 clones, roughly 84% of them seen just once. The CDR3 consists of 13 residues. V shed 6 bases and J shed 8 bases, with 14 bases lying between them. Per germline, CDR1 MDHEN and CDR2 SYDVKM. Input material: peripheral blood. The rearrangement links TRBV28 to TRBJ2-1; maybe TRBD1 (6 bases). The receptor's source is a woman older than 75 with acute or convalescent COVID-19. CDR3 nucleotide sequence: TGTGCCAGCAGGACAGGTTACGTTGATGAGCAGTTCTTC. Its protein product is CASRTGYVDEQFF.